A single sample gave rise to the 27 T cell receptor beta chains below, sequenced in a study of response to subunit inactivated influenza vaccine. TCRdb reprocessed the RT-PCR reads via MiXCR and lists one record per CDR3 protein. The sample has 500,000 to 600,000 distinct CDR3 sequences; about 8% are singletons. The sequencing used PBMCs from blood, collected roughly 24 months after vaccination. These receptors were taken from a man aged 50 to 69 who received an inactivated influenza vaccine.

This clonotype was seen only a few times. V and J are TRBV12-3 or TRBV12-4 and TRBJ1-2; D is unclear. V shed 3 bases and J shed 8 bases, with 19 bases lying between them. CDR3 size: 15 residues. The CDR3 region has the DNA TGTGCCAGCAGTTTGAGGGTTGGGCCGGGGTACGGCTACACCTTC. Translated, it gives CASSLRVGPGYGYTF.

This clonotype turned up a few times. The CDR3, as DNA: TGTGCCAGCGGGCTAGCGGGTGCCAATGAGCAGTTCTTC. This encodes CASGLAGANEQFF. The gene calls are TRBV5-6 and TRBJ2-1, with 8 bases fitting TRBD2. CDR3 length equals 13 residues. The J segment lost 6 bases and the V segment lost 7 bases, leaving 6 bases of the junction unmatched. Germline CDR1 reads SGHDT; CDR2 reads YYEEEE.

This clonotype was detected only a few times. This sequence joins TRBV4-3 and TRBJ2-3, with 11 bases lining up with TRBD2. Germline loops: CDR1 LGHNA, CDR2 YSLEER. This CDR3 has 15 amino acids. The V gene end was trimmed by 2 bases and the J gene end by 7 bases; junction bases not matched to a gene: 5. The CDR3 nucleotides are TGCGCCAGCAGCCAAACTAGCGGGAGCATAAATACGCAGTATTTT. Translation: CASSQTSGSINTQYF.

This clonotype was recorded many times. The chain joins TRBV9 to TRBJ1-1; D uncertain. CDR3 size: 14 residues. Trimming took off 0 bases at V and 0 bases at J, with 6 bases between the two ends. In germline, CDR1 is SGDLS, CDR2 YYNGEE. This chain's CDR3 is CASSVGAVNTEAFF. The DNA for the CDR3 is TGTGCCAGCAGCGTAGGGGCGGTGAACACTGAAGCTTTCTTT.

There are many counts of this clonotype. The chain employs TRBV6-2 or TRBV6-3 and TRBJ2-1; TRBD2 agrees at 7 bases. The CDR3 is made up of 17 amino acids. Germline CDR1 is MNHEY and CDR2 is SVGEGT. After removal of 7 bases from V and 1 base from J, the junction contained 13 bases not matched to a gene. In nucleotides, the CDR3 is TGTGCCAGCAACATTGGACTAGAACTTTTATCCTACAATGAGCAGTTCTTC. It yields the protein CASNIGLELLSYNEQFF.

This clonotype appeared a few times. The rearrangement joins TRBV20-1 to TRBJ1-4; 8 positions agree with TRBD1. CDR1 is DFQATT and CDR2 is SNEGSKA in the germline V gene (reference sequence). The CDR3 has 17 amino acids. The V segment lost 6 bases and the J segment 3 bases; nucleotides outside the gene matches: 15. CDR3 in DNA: TGCAGTGCACCGATGGGCAGGGGGCGTTTGTCTAATGAAAAACTGTTTTTT. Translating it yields CSAPMGRGRLSNEKLFF.

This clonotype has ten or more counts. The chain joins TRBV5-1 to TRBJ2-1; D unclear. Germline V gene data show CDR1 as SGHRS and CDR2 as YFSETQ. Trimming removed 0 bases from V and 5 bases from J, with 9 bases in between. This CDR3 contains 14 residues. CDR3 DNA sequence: TGCGCCAGCAGCTTGGAATTAAGAGACAATGAGCAGTTCTTC. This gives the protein CASSLELRDNEQFF.

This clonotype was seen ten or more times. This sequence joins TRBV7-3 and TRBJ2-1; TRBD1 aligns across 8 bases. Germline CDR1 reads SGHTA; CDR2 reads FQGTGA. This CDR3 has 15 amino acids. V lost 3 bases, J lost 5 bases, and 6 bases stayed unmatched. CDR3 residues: CASSLDRDSHNEQFF. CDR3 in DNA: TGTGCCAGCAGCTTGGACAGGGATTCGCACAATGAGCAGTTCTTC.

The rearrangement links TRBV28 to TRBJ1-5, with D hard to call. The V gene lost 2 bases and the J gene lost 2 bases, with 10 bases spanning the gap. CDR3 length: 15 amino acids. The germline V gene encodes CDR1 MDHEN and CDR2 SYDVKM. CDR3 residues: CASSLVGFGNQPQHF. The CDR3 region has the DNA TGTGCCAGCAGTTTAGTGGGATTTGGCAATCAGCCCCAGCATTTT.

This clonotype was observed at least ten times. CDR3: CASSLMSSSSGNTIYF. The CDR3 nucleotides are TGTGCCAGCAGCTTAATGTCTTCTTCCTCTGGAAACACCATATATTTT. V is TRBV7-2 and J is TRBJ1-3, with unresolved D. The germline V gene encodes CDR1 SGHTA and CDR2 FQGNSA. The CDR3 totals 16 residues. V was shortened by 2 bases and J by 0 bases, with 11 bases between the two germline ends.

CDR3 protein: CASSQDYRGTYGYTF. CDR3 bases: TGCGCCAGCAGCCAAGATTACAGGGGGACCTATGGCTACACCTTC. The V call is TRBV4-3, the J call TRBJ1-2, with TRBD1 matching 8 bases. This CDR3 has 15 residues. Germline V gives CDR1 LGHNA, CDR2 YSLEER. Trimming took 0 bases from V and 4 from J; bases not matched to a gene: 4.

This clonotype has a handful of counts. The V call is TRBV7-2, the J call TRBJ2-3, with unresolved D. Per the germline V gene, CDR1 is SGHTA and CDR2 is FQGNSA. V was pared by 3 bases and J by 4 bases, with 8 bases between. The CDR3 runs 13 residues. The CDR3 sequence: CASSFTSADTQYF. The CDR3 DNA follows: TGTGCCAGCAGCTTTACCTCAGCAGATACGCAGTATTTT. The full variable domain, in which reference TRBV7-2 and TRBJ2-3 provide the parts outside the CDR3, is GAGVSQSPSNKVTEKGKDVELRCDPISGHTALYWYRQSLGQGLEFLIYFQGNSAPDKSGLPSDRFSAERTGGSVSTLTIQRTQQEDSAVYLCASSFTSADTQYFGPGTRLTVL.

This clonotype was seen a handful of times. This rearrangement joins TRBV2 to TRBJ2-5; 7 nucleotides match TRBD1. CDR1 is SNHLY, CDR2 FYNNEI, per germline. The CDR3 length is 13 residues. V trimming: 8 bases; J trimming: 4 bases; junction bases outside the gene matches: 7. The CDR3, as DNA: TGTGCCAGCGGAAAACAGGGGAGAGAGACCCAGTACTTC. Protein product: CASGKQGRETQYF. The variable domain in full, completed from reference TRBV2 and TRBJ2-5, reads EPEVTQTPSHQVTQMGQEVILRCVPISNHLYFYWYRQILGQKVEFLVSFYNNEISEKSEIFDDQFSVERPDGSNFTLKIRSTKLEDSAMYFCASGKQGRETQYFGPGTRLLVL.

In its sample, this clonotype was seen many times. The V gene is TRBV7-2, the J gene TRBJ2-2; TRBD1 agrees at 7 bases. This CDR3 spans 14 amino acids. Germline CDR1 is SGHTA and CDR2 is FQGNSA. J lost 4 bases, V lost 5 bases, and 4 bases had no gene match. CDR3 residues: CASSPTGATGELFF. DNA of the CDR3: TGTGCCAGCAGCCCTACAGGGGCCACCGGGGAGCTGTTTTTT.

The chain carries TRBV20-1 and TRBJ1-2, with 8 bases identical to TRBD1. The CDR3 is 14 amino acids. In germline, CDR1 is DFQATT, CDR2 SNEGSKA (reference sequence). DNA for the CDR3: TGCAGGGGGACCTTTGGACAGGGCGCCTATGGCTACACCTTC. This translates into CRGTFGQGAYGYTF.

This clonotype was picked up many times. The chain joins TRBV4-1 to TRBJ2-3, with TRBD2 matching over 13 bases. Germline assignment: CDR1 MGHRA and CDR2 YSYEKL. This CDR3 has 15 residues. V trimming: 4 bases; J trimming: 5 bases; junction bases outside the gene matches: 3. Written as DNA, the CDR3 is TGCGCCAGCAGCCGACTAGCGGGAGGTGTAGATACGCAGTATTTT. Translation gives CASSRLAGGVDTQYF.

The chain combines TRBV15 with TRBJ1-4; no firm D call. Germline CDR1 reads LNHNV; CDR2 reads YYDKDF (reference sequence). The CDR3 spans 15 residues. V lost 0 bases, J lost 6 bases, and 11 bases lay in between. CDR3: CATSRDLGLDEKLFF. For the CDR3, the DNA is TGTGCCACCAGCAGAGATCTAGGGCTCGATGAAAAACTGTTTTTT.

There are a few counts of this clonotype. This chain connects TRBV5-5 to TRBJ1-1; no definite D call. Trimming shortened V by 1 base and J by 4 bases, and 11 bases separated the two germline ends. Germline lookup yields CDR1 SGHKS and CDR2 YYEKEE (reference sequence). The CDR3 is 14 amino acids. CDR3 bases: TGTGCCAGCAGCTTGTTTCAAAGAGGCACTGAAGCTTTCTTT. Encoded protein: CASSLFQRGTEAFF.

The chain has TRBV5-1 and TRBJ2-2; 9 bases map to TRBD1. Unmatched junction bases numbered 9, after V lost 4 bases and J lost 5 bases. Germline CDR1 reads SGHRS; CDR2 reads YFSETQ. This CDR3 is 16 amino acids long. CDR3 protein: CASSPTGQGLTGELFF. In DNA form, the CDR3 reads TGCGCCAGCAGCCCTACCGGACAGGGGTTAACCGGGGAGCTGTTTTTT.

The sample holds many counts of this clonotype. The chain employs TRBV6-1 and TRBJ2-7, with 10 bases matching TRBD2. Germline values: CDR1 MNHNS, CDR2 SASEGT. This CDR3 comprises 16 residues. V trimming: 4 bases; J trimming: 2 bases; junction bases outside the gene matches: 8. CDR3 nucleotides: TGTGCCAGCAGTGGACCGGGACTAGCGACCCCCTACGAGCAGTACTTC. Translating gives CASSGPGLATPYEQYF.

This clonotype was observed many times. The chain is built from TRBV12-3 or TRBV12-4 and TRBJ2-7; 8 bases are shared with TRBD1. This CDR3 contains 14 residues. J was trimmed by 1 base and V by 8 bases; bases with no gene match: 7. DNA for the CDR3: TGTGCCAGCCAAAGACAGGGGCAGTCCTACGAGCAGTACTTC. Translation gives CASQRQGQSYEQYF.

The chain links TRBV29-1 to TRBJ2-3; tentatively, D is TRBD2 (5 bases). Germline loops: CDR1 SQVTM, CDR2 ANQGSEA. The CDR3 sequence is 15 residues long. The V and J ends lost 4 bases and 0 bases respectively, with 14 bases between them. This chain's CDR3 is CSVVRAGTSTDTQYF. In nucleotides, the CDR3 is TGCAGCGTTGTTCGGGCGGGTACCAGCACAGATACGCAGTATTTT.

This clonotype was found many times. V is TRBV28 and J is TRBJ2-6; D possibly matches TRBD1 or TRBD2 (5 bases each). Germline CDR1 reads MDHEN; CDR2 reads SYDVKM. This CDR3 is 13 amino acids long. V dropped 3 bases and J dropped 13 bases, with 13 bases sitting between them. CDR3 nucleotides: TGTGCCAGCAGTTTGGTGGGGGATAAAGTCCTGACTTTC. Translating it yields CASSLVGDKVLTF. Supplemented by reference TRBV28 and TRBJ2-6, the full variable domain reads DVKVTQSSRYLVKRTGEKVFLECVQDMDHENMFWYRQDPGLGLRLIYFSYDVKMKEKGDIPEGYSVSREKKERFSLILESASTNQTSMYLCASSLVGDKVLTFGAGSRLTVL.

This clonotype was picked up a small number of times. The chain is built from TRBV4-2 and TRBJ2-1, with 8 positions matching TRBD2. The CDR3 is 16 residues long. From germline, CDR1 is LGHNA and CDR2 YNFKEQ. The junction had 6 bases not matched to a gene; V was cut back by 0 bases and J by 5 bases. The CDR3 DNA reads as TGTGCCAGCAGCCAAGAATCTACTAGCGGTAACAATGAGCAGTTCTTC. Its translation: CASSQESTSGNNEQFF.

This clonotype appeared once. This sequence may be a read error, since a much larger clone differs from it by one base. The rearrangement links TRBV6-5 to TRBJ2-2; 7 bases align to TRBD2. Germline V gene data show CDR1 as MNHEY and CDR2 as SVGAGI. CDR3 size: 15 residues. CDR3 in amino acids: CASSYFGLGDGELFF. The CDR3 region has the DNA TGTGCCAGCAGCTACTTCGGACTAGGGGACGGGGAGCTGTTTTTT.

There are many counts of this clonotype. The CDR3 sequence: CASTIGMGQEETQYF. As DNA, the CDR3 is TGTGCCAGCACCATAGGCATGGGACAAGAAGAGACCCAGTACTTC. This chain uses TRBV6-1 with TRBJ2-5, with TRBD1 as a possible D gene (6 bases). Trimming took off 7 bases at V and 3 bases at J, with 18 bases between the two ends. Germline V gene data show CDR1 as MNHNS and CDR2 as SASEGT. The CDR3 consists of 15 residues.

CDR3 in amino acids: CASSPLQGSSPLHF. CDR3 nucleotides: TGTGCCAGCAGCCCACTACAGGGTTCTTCACCCCTCCACTTT. This sequence joins TRBV7-2 and TRBJ1-6; weak D call: TRBD1 (6 bases). Germline CDR1 is SGHTA and CDR2 is FQGNSA. Trimming removed 5 bases from V and 9 bases from J, with 14 bases in between. The CDR3 extends over 14 amino acids. The full variable domain, in which reference TRBV7-2 and TRBJ1-6 provide the parts outside the CDR3, is GAGVSQSPSNKVTEKGKDVELRCDPISGHTALYWYRQSLGQGLEFLIYFQGNSAPDKSGLPSDRFSAERTGGSVSTLTIQRTQQEDSAVYLCASSPLQGSSPLHFGNGTRLTVT.